This T cell receptor beta chain emerged from a study of cytomegalovirus exposure and HLA in healthy donors. Study background: Unique TCRs numbering some 77 million, obtained from HLA-typed donors, made up an early data release. Ancestry clustering placed more than 80% of under 450 genotyped donors in the Caucasian-associated cluster. Study-wide findings and caveats: Approximately 160 TCR beta chains were listed as cytomegalovirus-associated.

Amplification used 60 Vbeta primers and 13 Jbeta primers. The assay was immunoSEQ multiplex PCR, and TCRdb's table has in-frame clones only and misses some. Among more than 95,000 clones listed, about four fifths were seen once. About this clone: The antigen remains undetermined.

The study sampled nominally healthy donors, though unrecorded immune exposures were likely. Trimming stripped 0 bases from V and 10 bases from J, with 19 bases between. The CDR3 loop spans 16 amino acids. Germline loops: CDR1 LGHNA, CDR2 YSLEER. This clonotype originated in a woman between 35 and 50 years old in good health and CMV-seropositive. This sequence joins TRBV4-3 and TRBJ1-5; possible D gene TRBD1, 5 bases. Sequenced material: PBMCs. The CDR3: CASSQDGGTTSSPQHF. DNA of the CDR3: TGCGCCAGCAGCCAAGATGGGGGGACCACCTCCAGTCCCCAGCATTTT.